This passage covers 7 T cell receptor beta chains from one sample sequenced in a study of blood T cells in healthy people across ages (dated by TCRdb to between 2015 and 2017). To prepare the library, 5' RACE was applied. Sequencing was carried out with an Illumina HiSeq 2500. A second PCR of about 7 to 12 cycles was run with a J-beta primer mix and a sample-barcoded 5' primer. TCRdb reprocessed the public reads (quality trimming at Q25 with fastp, clone calling with MiXCR) and kept in-frame beta chains. Entries that share a CDR3 protein sequence are merged under the most common genes and DNA. In this sample the table shows fewer than 1,000,000 distinct CDR3 sequences, 40% to 50% of which occur a single time. About a fifth of the sample is held by the ten biggest clonotypes. Sequenced sample: blood. These receptors were collected from a man in his sixties in good health.

This clonotype was recorded a few times. This chain links TRBV20-1 with TRBJ2-3, with D possibly being TRBD1 (5 bases). Trimming took off 7 bases at V and 2 bases at J, with 13 bases between the two ends. CDR1 DFQATT and CDR2 SNEGSKA come from the germline V gene (reference sequence). This CDR3 has 13 residues. The CDR3: CSDLDGHTDTQYF. The CDR3 nucleotides read TGCAGTGACCTGGACGGACACACAGATACGCAGTATTTT.

The DNA of the CDR3 is TGTGCCAGCAGCTTTGTGGGGGGGCCCTTAGATACGCAGTATTTT. Translation gives CASSFVGGPLDTQYF. The chain combines TRBV11-2 with TRBJ2-3; possibly TRBD2 for D (7 bases). The CDR3 loop spans 15 amino acids. V was cut by 3 bases and J by 5 bases, with 15 bases left in between. Per the germline V gene, CDR1 is SGHAT and CDR2 is FQNNGV.

This clonotype occurred a few times. The CDR3 sequence is CASSQDSASDTQYF. As DNA, the CDR3 is TGTGCCAGCAGCCAAGACTCTGCTAGCGATACGCAGTATTTT. The rearrangement joins TRBV3-1 to TRBJ2-3, with D possibly TRBD2 on 5 matching bases. With 0 bases removed from V and 6 bases from J, the gap between germline ends came to 10 bases. Germline values: CDR1 LGHDT, CDR2 YNNKEL (reference sequence). CDR3 length equals 14 residues.

As regards this clonotype: A read error may account for a junction end that differs from germline. J is TRBJ2-7 and V is TRBV2; 7 bases are shared with TRBD1. CDR1 and CDR2 (germline): SNHLY, FYNNEI. The CDR3 has 15 residues. The DNA for the CDR3 is TGTGCCAGCAGTGACTCCCGGGACAGATACTACGAACAGTACTTC. This encodes CASSDSRDRYYEQYF.

V is TRBV5-1 and J is TRBJ1-2; no definite D call. The CDR3 consists of 13 residues. Trimming took off 0 bases at V and 8 bases at J, with 11 bases between the two ends. Germline V gene lookup returns CDR1 SGHRS and CDR2 YFSETQ. CDR3 bases: TGCGCCAGCAGCTTGGTTATCGGGCAGGGCTACACCTTC. This sequence encodes CASSLVIGQGYTF.

This chain links TRBV28 with TRBJ2-3, with 13 bases aligning to TRBD2. V was pared by 2 bases and J by 0 bases, with 11 bases of the junction left unmatched. Per the germline V gene, CDR1 is MDHEN and CDR2 is SYDVKM. CDR3 size: 20 residues. This CDR3 reads CASSLVPWTSGGTSTDTQYF. The CDR3 DNA sequence: TGTGCCAGCAGTTTAGTCCCTTGGACTAGCGGGGGTACTAGCACAGATACGCAGTATTTT.

The V call is TRBV9, the J call TRBJ1-5; TRBD1 matches at 7 bases. The CDR3 contains 14 residues. V was pared by 3 bases and J by 6 bases, with 6 bases of the junction left unmatched. In germline, CDR1 is SGDLS, CDR2 YYNGEE. Here the CDR3 reads CASSGQGRGQPQHF. In DNA, the CDR3 is TGTGCCAGCAGCGGACAGGGCCGGGGTCAGCCCCAGCATTTT.